The 18 T cell receptor beta chains below were found in one sample sequenced in a study of blood T cell repertoires in COVID-19. Generated by immunoSEQ multiplex PCR, the TCRdb table keeps only in-frame clones and is missing some. The data show 300,000 or so clones, approximately 87% seen once. Source material: peripheral blood. These receptors all stem from a woman between 45 and 60 years old who had recovered from COVID-19.

The CDR3 region is CASSLEGASAQETQYF. CDR3 bases: TGCGCCAGCAGCTTGGAAGGGGCCAGCGCCCAAGAGACCCAGTACTTC. The chain recombines TRBV5-1 with TRBJ2-5; tentative D call: TRBD1 (5 bases). The V end was cut by 0 bases, the J end by 1 base, with 13 bases between. The CDR3 is 16 residues long. CDR1 and CDR2 (germline): SGHRS, YFSETQ.

The genes are TRBV19 and TRBJ2-3, with TRBD2 as a possible D gene (6 bases). CDR3 length equals 17 residues. CDR1 LNHDA and CDR2 SQIVND come from the germline V gene (reference sequence). Between the trimmed V and J ends, which lost 3 bases and 4 bases, there was a span of 20 bases. The CDR3: CASSMGGHRGTSDTQYF. The CDR3 DNA is TGTGCCAGTAGTATGGGAGGACATCGAGGGACTTCAGATACGCAGTATTTT. The complete variable domain, with remaining parts taken from reference TRBV19 and TRBJ2-3, reads DGGITQSPKYLFRKEGQNVTLSCEQNLNHDAMYWYRQDPGQGLRLIYYSQIVNDFQKGDIAEGYSVSREKKESFPLTVTSAQKNPTAFYLCASSMGGHRGTSDTQYFGPGTRLTVL.

V usage is TRBV10-3 and J usage is TRBJ1-2, with D possibly being TRBD1 (6 bases). Trimming pared 6 bases from V and 8 bases from J, leaving 16 bases between. The CDR3 runs 13 residues. CDR1 and CDR2 from the germline V gene are ENHRY and SYGVKD. This chain's CDR3 is CAISPTGTGGYTF. CDR3 coding DNA: TGTGCCATCAGCCCCACAGGGACCGGCGGCTACACCTTC.

V usage is TRBV27 and J usage is TRBJ2-3; TRBD2 matches 7 bases. This CDR3 comprises 15 residues. V was pared by 7 bases and J by 0 bases, with 7 bases of the junction left unmatched. CDR1 is MNHEY, CDR2 SMNVEV, per germline (reference sequence). This chain's CDR3 is CASKDWTSSTDTQYF. The CDR3 region has the DNA TGTGCCAGCAAGGACTGGACTAGTAGCACAGATACGCAGTATTTT.

The chain couples TRBV3-1 (or the pseudogene TRBV3-2) to TRBJ2-5; no clear D gene. Trimming shortened V by 1 base and J by 0 bases, and 6 bases separated the two germline ends. The CDR3 runs 14 residues. CDR1 and CDR2 (germline): LGHDT, YNNKEL (reference sequence). The CDR3 DNA is TGTGCCAGCAGCCAAGGACATCACCAAGAGACCCAGTACTTC. It encodes CASSQGHHQETQYF.

This rearrangement joins TRBV6-2 or TRBV6-3 to TRBJ1-1; D is undetermined. The V end was cut by 2 bases, the J end by 8 bases, with 15 bases between. Germline lookup yields CDR1 MNHEY and CDR2 SVGEGT. This CDR3 has 14 residues. The chain's CDR3 is CASSYTWALSEAFF. DNA for the CDR3: TGTGCCAGCAGTTACACCTGGGCCCTCTCAGAAGCTTTCTTT.

This clone was recorded once. This rearrangement joins TRBV7-2 to TRBJ1-6, with D maybe TRBD1 (5 bases). The CDR3 loop spans 14 amino acids. Germline V gene data show CDR1 as SGHTA and CDR2 as FQGNSA. V was pared by 0 bases and J by 9 bases, with 9 bases between. CDR3 sequence: CASSLAGGGSPLHF. The CDR3 DNA is TGTGCCAGCAGCTTAGCGGGCGGGGGTTCACCCCTCCACTTT.

The CDR3 DNA is TGTGCCAGCAGCTTCGGTGGAGGGAGGAACGAGCAGTACTTC. Amino acid sequence: CASSFGGGRNEQYF. This chain connects TRBV11-3 to TRBJ2-7, with D maybe TRBD2 (6 bases). This CDR3 contains 14 residues. Trimming stripped 3 bases from V and 5 bases from J, with 14 bases between. CDR1 SGHNT and CDR2 YENEEA come from the germline V gene.

The chain joins TRBV27 to TRBJ2-1, with TRBD1 matching 7 bases. Germline lookup yields CDR1 MNHEY and CDR2 SMNVEV (reference sequence). V lost 6 bases and J lost 8; bases outside the gene matches: 7. This CDR3 region has 13 residues. CDR3 bases: TGTGCCAGCAGGGCCCTAGGGGGCTATGAGCAGTTCTTC. Its translation is CASRALGGYEQFF.

CDR3 nucleotides: TGTGCCAGCTCACCTCTAAGCGGAAAATACAATGAGCAGTTCTTC. Protein: CASSPLSGKYNEQFF. V and J are TRBV18 and TRBJ2-1; possible D gene TRBD2, 5 bases. There are 15 residues in the CDR3. V was shortened by 3 bases and J by 4 bases, with 13 bases between the two germline ends. The V gene's germline CDR1 is KGHSH and CDR2 LQKENI.

The chain uses TRBV11-2 and TRBJ2-7, with TRBD2 matching over 9 bases. CDR1 is SGHAT, CDR2 FQNNGV, per germline. Unmatched junction bases numbered 8, after V lost 5 bases and J lost 6 bases. The CDR3 has 14 amino acids. CDR3 in amino acids: CASSTPGTSSEQYF. The CDR3 DNA reads as TGTGCCAGCAGCACCCCCGGGACTAGCTCCGAGCAGTACTTC.

V is TRBV28 and J is TRBJ1-2; D is unresolved. Germline CDR1 is MDHEN and CDR2 is SYDVKM. The CDR3 is made up of 15 amino acids. V was cut by 2 bases and J by 1 base, with 11 bases left in between. CDR3 sequence reads: CASSLISQLNYGYTF. DNA of the CDR3: TGTGCCAGCAGTTTAATTTCCCAACTTAACTATGGCTACACCTTC.

This clone was found once. V gene TRBV30 combines with J gene TRBJ2-7, with 8 bases aligning to TRBD2. This CDR3 comprises 15 residues. Unmatched junction bases numbered 8, after V lost 3 bases and J lost 1 base. The V gene's germline CDR1 is GTSNPN and CDR2 SVGIG (reference sequence). Here the CDR3 reads CAWRLGPSGSYEQYF. CDR3 sequence (DNA): TGTGCCTGGAGATTGGGGCCTAGCGGGTCCTACGAGCAGTACTTC.

This clone was counted only a few times. The chain employs TRBV7-2 and TRBJ1-1; D gene ambiguous. Germline V CDR1 and CDR2: SGHTA, FQGNSA. This CDR3 spans 12 amino acids. Trimming removed 5 bases at V and 7 bases at J, with 11 bases between. The CDR3 region is CASSPSRVEAFF. The CDR3 DNA is TGTGCCAGCAGCCCAAGCCGGGTTGAAGCTTTCTTT.

This chain joins TRBV30 and TRBJ2-3; D remains unclear. The germline gives CDR1 GTSNPN, CDR2 SVGIG (reference sequence). Trimming pared 2 bases from V and 4 bases from J, leaving 7 bases between. This CDR3 has 12 residues. CDR3 nucleotide sequence: TGTGCCTGGAGTTCAGTGTCAGATACGCAGTATTTT. Its protein product is CAWSSVSDTQYF.

V is TRBV28 and J is TRBJ1-2; D may be TRBD1 (6 bases). Deletions cut 5 bases from V and 4 bases from J, with 8 bases between. This CDR3 region has 12 residues. The germline V gene encodes CDR1 MDHEN and CDR2 SYDVKM. The chain's CDR3 is CASSGTFYGYTF. CDR3 DNA: TGTGCCAGCAGTGGGACATTCTATGGCTACACCTTC.

The rearrangement uses TRBV29-1 and TRBJ2-7; D unclear. The CDR3 has 13 amino acids. V was trimmed by 2 bases and J by 1 base, leaving 9 bases between them. Germline loops: CDR1 SQVTM, CDR2 ANQGSEA. CDR3: CSVERSGSYEQYF. For the CDR3, the DNA is TGCAGCGTTGAACGATCCGGGTCCTACGAGCAGTACTTC.

CDR3 protein: CASSDLTGYNEQFF. DNA of the CDR3: TGTGCCAGCAGTGACTTGACCGGGTACAATGAGCAGTTCTTC. The chain has TRBV6-2 or TRBV6-3 and TRBJ2-1, with D hard to call. Germline-derived CDR1 and CDR2 are MNHEY and SVGEGT. V was clipped by 5 bases and J by 4 bases, with 12 bases between them. The CDR3 is 14 residues long.